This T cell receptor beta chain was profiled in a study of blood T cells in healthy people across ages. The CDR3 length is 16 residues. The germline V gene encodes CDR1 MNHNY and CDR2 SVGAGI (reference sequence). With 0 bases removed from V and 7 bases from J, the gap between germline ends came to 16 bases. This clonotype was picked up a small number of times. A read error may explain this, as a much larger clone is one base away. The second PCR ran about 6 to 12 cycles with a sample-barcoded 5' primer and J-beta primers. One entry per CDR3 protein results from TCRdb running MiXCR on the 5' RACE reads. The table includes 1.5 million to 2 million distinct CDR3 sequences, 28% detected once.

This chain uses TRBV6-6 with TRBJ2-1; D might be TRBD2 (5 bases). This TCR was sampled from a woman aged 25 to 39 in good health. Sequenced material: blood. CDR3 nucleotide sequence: TGTGCCAGCAGTTACTCGGGTCCTAGCTTTGGGAATGAGCAGTTCTTC. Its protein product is CASSYSGPSFGNEQFF.